The text below deals with one T cell receptor beta chain. Antigen specificity is unknown. Since a much larger clone is just one base distant, this may be a read error. This sample is part of a study of T-cell reconstitution after alpha-beta-depleted transplantation in children. Points from the study as a whole: Diversity of TCRbeta at day 60 was high in some patients, arising from surviving recipient T cells and thymic progenitors. Expanded graft clones numbering several hundred reportedly gave rise to alpha-beta T cells about two months after transplant. At the one-year point after transplant, T-cell counts and TCRbeta diversity were found to come mostly from T cells that had been newly produced.

Unique molecular identifiers were built into the TCRbeta library. TCRdb analysed the PCR reads with MiXCR anew, one entry per CDR3 protein. The sample shows under 300,000 distinct CDR3 sequences, approximately 10% of them seen only once. The TCR sequence derives from a male patient aged 2 to 10 who had a stem cell transplant for chronic granulomatous disease, so the T cells may come from the graft donor. The starting material was peripheral blood, obtained 180 days after TCRalphabeta/CD19-depleted stem cell transplant.

CDR3 DNA: TGTGCCAACAGTAGATTGGGGGAGATAGAGGCTGAAGCTTTCTTT. Translated: CANSRLGEIEAEAFF. The chain employs TRBV12-3 or TRBV12-4 and TRBJ1-1; perhaps TRBD1 as D (5 bases). The CDR3 contains 15 residues.